These 32 T cell receptor beta chains originate from one sample sequenced in a study of radiation and T cells in renal cell carcinoma. Stated time point: blood 4 weeks post-SBRT, at nephrectomy. The treatment denotes: 15 Gy SBRT to primary tumor, nephrectomy 4 weeks later. This table comes from immunoSEQ multiplex PCR, and its TCRdb copy is limited to in-frame clones, with some not included. Among around 170,000 clones listed, 88% were seen once. The sequencing used blood, collected from a patient whose treatment included radiotherapy and nephrectomy. The receptors were sampled from a woman aged 50 to 65 with renal cell carcinoma.

The gene calls are TRBV5-1 and TRBJ2-3, with TRBD2 identical over 13 bases. Germline lookup yields CDR1 SGHRS and CDR2 YFSETQ. This CDR3 is built from 16 residues. V lost 4 bases, J lost 2 bases, and 4 bases stayed unmatched. The CDR3 DNA reads as TGCGCCAGCAGCCCGGGGACTAGCGGGGACACAGATACGCAGTATTTT. It is translated as CASSPGTSGDTDTQYF.

The chain has TRBV18 and TRBJ2-5; D not certain. This CDR3 contains 15 residues. With 3 bases removed from V and 1 base from J, the gap between germline ends came to 12 bases. Per germline, CDR1 KGHSH and CDR2 LQKENI. In DNA form, the CDR3 reads TGTGCCAGCTCACCGCGGCAGACATCCCAAGAGACCCAGTACTTC. Amino acid sequence: CASSPRQTSQETQYF.

The V gene is TRBV30, the J gene TRBJ1-2, with a weak D call TRBD1 (5 bases). V lost 8 bases and J lost 6, with 19 bases in between. The germline V gene has CDR1 GTSNPN and CDR2 SVGIG (reference sequence). The CDR3 covers 13 residues. In DNA form, the CDR3 reads TGTGCCACCCGCCCCCCGCGGGGGAATGGCTACACCTTC. Residues: CATRPPRGNGYTF.

The chain has TRBV5-4 and TRBJ2-3; the match to TRBD2 covers 13 bases. Germline V CDR1 and CDR2: SGHNT, YYREEE (reference sequence). The CDR3 is made up of 17 amino acids. The V and J ends lost 5 bases and 3 bases, in that order; junction bases with no gene match: 9. The DNA of the CDR3 is TGTGCCAGCAGTCAACTAGCGGGGGGGCCGGGGACAGATACGCAGTATTTT. Protein sequence: CASSQLAGGPGTDTQYF.

This clone was seen more than once but under ten times. The J gene is TRBJ2-1, the V gene TRBV7-2, with D perhaps TRBD1 (5 bases). The germline gives CDR1 SGHTA, CDR2 FQGNSA. CDR3 size: 16 residues. V was pared by 5 bases and J by 2 bases, with 16 bases between. CDR3 amino acids: CASSKSRVETYNEQFF. CDR3 in DNA: TGTGCCAGCAGCAAATCCAGGGTTGAGACCTACAATGAGCAGTTCTTC. Drawing the rest from reference TRBV7-2 and TRBJ2-1, the complete variable domain is GAGVSQSPSNKVTEKGKDVELRCDPISGHTALYWYRQSLGQGLEFLIYFQGNSAPDKSGLPSDRFSAERTGGSVSTLTIQRTQQEDSAVYLCASSKSRVETYNEQFFGPGTRLTVL.

The chain employs TRBV10-3 and TRBJ1-4; possible D gene TRBD1, 5 bases. This CDR3 is built from 13 residues. Trimming shortened V by 3 bases and J by 4 bases, and 6 bases separated the two germline ends. The germline V gene has CDR1 ENHRY and CDR2 SYGVKD. DNA of the CDR3: TGTGCCATCAGTGACAGGGTTAATGAAAAACTGTTTTTT. Protein: CAISDRVNEKLFF.

V and J are TRBV9 and TRBJ2-1; no clear D gene. The germline V gene has CDR1 SGDLS and CDR2 YYNGEE. With 4 bases removed from V and 1 base from J, the gap between germline ends came to 15 bases. CDR3 length: 16 residues. CDR3 amino acids: CASSPGYGPSYNEQFF. The CDR3 region has the DNA TGTGCCAGCAGCCCCGGGTACGGACCATCCTACAATGAGCAGTTCTTC.

This clone was seen only a few times. This chain uses TRBV2 with TRBJ1-1; maybe TRBD1 (5 bases). Trimming left V 3 bases short and J 10 bases short, with 18 bases between. The CDR3 is made up of 14 amino acids. From germline, CDR1 is SNHLY and CDR2 FYNNEI. The CDR3 coding sequence is TGTGCCAGCAGTGACGAGGGACCGGGACGGGGAGCTTTCTTT. As protein: CASSDEGPGRGAFF.

This chain links TRBV9 with TRBJ1-1, with D possibly TRBD1 on 5 matching bases. Trimming left V 4 bases short and J 7 bases short, with 23 bases between. This CDR3 spans 16 amino acids. Germline V gene sequence: CDR1 SGDLS, CDR2 YYNGEE. The CDR3 protein is CASSPRPSGTEGEAFF. CDR3 coding DNA: TGTGCCAGCAGCCCCCGCCCATCCGGGACGGAAGGTGAAGCTTTCTTT.

This clone was seen a few times. The chain uses TRBV9 and TRBJ2-7; TRBD2 matches 10 bases. The J segment lost 5 bases and the V segment lost 4 bases, leaving 6 bases of the junction unmatched. The CDR3 has 14 residues. The germline V gene encodes CDR1 SGDLS and CDR2 YYNGEE. The CDR3 loop is CASSFSGGQDEQYF. The CDR3 coding sequence is TGTGCCAGCAGCTTTAGCGGGGGGCAGGACGAGCAGTACTTC.

The chain links TRBV27 to TRBJ2-4, with 12 bases matching TRBD2. The CDR3 is 18 residues long. Germline values: CDR1 MNHEY, CDR2 SMNVEV (reference sequence). The trim removed 6 bases at V and 0 bases at J, leaving 9 bases unmatched. The CDR3 here is CASSPLAGGWVAKNIQYF. The DNA for the CDR3 is TGTGCCAGCAGCCCACTAGCGGGGGGATGGGTAGCCAAAAACATTCAGTACTTC.

This chain connects TRBV18 to TRBJ1-2, with D hard to call. CDR3 length: 12 residues. Germline-derived CDR1 and CDR2 are KGHSH and LQKENI. Trimming removed 4 bases at V and 5 bases at J, with 8 bases between. This CDR3 is CASSREGYGYTF. The CDR3 nucleotides are TGTGCCAGCTCACGGGAGGGTTATGGCTACACCTTC.

Here the CDR3 reads CASRLQEGINTEAFF. The CDR3 DNA reads TGTGCCAGTAGGCTACAGGAAGGGATAAACACTGAAGCTTTCTTT. J is TRBJ1-1 and V is TRBV19; tentatively, D is TRBD1 (5 bases). V was cut by 6 bases and J by 2 bases, with 16 bases left in between. The CDR3 spans 15 residues. Looked up from germline, CDR1 is LNHDA and CDR2 is SQIVND (reference sequence).

The rearrangement links TRBV15 to TRBJ1-2; D may be TRBD1 (5 bases). This CDR3 comprises 16 residues. V was clipped by 0 bases and J by 7 bases, with 18 bases between them. The germline CDR1 and CDR2 sequences are LNHNV and YYDKDF (reference sequence). Here the CDR3 reads CATSRDNSEGNGGYTF. The CDR3 region has the DNA TGTGCCACCAGCAGAGATAATTCGGAGGGGAATGGTGGCTACACCTTC.

V and J are TRBV6-4 and TRBJ2-1, with a weak D call TRBD1 (6 bases). V was clipped by 0 bases and J by 6 bases, with 12 bases between them. Germline V gives CDR1 MRHNA, CDR2 SNTAGT. The CDR3 runs to 15 residues. CDR3 sequence reads: CASSDSTTGRNEQFF. As DNA, the CDR3 is TGTGCCAGCAGTGACTCGACGACAGGTCGCAATGAGCAGTTCTTC.

The chain combines TRBV4-2 with TRBJ2-5, with D perhaps TRBD2 (6 bases). The germline V and J ends were trimmed by 1 base and 5 bases, with 14 bases remaining between them. The CDR3 covers 15 residues. Looked up from germline, CDR1 is LGHNA and CDR2 is YNFKEQ. This chain's CDR3 is CASSQGDSIGETQYF. In DNA, the CDR3 is TGTGCCAGCAGCCAAGGGGACTCCATCGGGGAGACCCAGTACTTC.

The chain joins TRBV4-3 to TRBJ1-2; D is undetermined. The CDR3 is made up of 13 amino acids. Trimming pared 2 bases from V and 8 bases from J, leaving 12 bases between. Germline V gene sequence: CDR1 LGHNA, CDR2 YSLEER. The CDR3 protein is CASSQWGGRGYTF. The CDR3 coding sequence is TGCGCCAGCAGCCAATGGGGAGGCAGGGGCTACACCTTC.

Here the CDR3 DNA reads TGTGCCAGCCGTGCTTCAGGGGCGAATGAGCAGTTCTTC. Translating it yields CASRASGANEQFF. This chain connects TRBV27 to TRBJ2-1; TRBD1 is a possible D gene (6 bases). This CDR3 spans 13 amino acids. Germline loops: CDR1 MNHEY, CDR2 SMNVEV (reference sequence). Trimming cost V 8 bases and J 7 bases, with 15 bases left between them.

This clone was observed a handful of times. This chain uses TRBV29-1 with TRBJ1-1; D gene uncertain. The V end was cut by 2 bases, the J end by 1 base, with 8 bases between. Germline CDR1 and CDR2: SQVTM and ANQGSEA. The CDR3 has 13 amino acids. The DNA of the CDR3 is TGCAGCGTTGAAATAGGAGGGAACACTGAAGCTTTCTTT. This translates into CSVEIGGNTEAFF.

Notes on this clone: The CDR3 ends on some other residue instead of the conserved phenylalanine or tryptophan, so this is likely a read error. V and J are TRBV2 and TRBJ1-2; TRBD1 matches 7 bases. The CDR3 contains 13 residues. Trimming removed 5 bases from V and 5 bases from J; junction bases left unmatched: 5. Germline-derived CDR1 and CDR2 are SNHLY and FYNNEI. The CDR3 here is CASSTTGTYGYTL. In nucleotides, the CDR3 is TGTGCCAGCAGTACGACAGGGACTTATGGCTACACCCTC.

V gene TRBV10-2 combines with J gene TRBJ1-1; D is ambiguous. The germline V gene encodes CDR1 WSHSY and CDR2 SAAADI. The V and J ends lost 2 bases and 8 bases respectively, with 9 bases between them. CDR3 length: 12 residues. The chain's CDR3 is CASSEDGEEAFF. The CDR3 DNA is TGCGCCAGCAGTGAGGACGGAGAGGAAGCTTTCTTT.

The J gene is TRBJ2-7, the V gene TRBV10-3; 7 bases are shared with TRBD1. There are 16 residues in the CDR3. Per the germline V gene, CDR1 is ENHRY and CDR2 is SYGVKD. The ends lost 2 bases at V and 1 base at J; junction bases unmatched: 8. The CDR3 DNA follows: TGTGCCATCAGTGAGCCACGACAGGGCCGATCCTACGAGCAGTACTTC. Translating it yields CAISEPRQGRSYEQYF.

J is TRBJ2-3 and V is TRBV6-1, with 8 nucleotides matching TRBD1. V shed 4 bases and J 2 bases; nucleotides not matched to a gene: 5. Germline V gene sequence: CDR1 MNHNS, CDR2 SASEGT. This CDR3 contains 15 residues. The CDR3 sequence is CASSALTGATDTQYF. The CDR3, as DNA: TGTGCCAGCAGTGCCCTGACAGGGGCCACAGATACGCAGTATTTT.

The chain has TRBV29-1 and TRBJ2-3; D unclear. CDR3 size: 14 residues. Per germline, CDR1 SQVTM and CDR2 ANQGSEA. Trimming cost V 5 bases and J 0 bases, with 12 bases left between them. For the CDR3, the DNA is TGCAGCGTTTTCAGTCCCACTAGCACAGATACGCAGTATTTT. Protein: CSVFSPTSTDTQYF.

The chain joins TRBV6-5 to TRBJ1-5, with D unclear. Germline-derived CDR1 and CDR2 are MNHEY and SVGAGI. The length of the CDR3 is 12 residues. Trimming took 8 bases from V and 2 from J, leaving 7 bases between them. This chain's CDR3 is CASYGGNQPQHF. Written as DNA, the CDR3 is TGTGCCAGCTATGGGGGCAATCAGCCCCAGCATTTT.

This clone showed up just once. The genes are TRBV6-1 and TRBJ2-2, with D hard to call. The ends were cut back, 1 base at V and 13 bases at J, with 13 bases in the middle. The CDR3 runs 13 residues. In germline, CDR1 is MNHNS, CDR2 SASEGT. The DNA for the CDR3 is TGTGCCAGCAGTGAAGACCGGATCGGTGGGCTGTTTTTT. Its protein product is CASSEDRIGGLFF.

The gene calls are TRBV2 and TRBJ1-2, with D hard to call. Germline V gene lookup returns CDR1 SNHLY and CDR2 FYNNEI. This CDR3 is 13 amino acids long. The V and J ends lost 4 bases and 2 bases respectively, with 8 bases between them. The CDR3 nucleotides are TGTGCCAGCAGTGGACGGGTCAACTATGGCTACACCTTC. Its protein is CASSGRVNYGYTF.

The rearrangement links TRBV18 to TRBJ1-5, with D maybe TRBD1 (6 bases). Germline V gene data show CDR1 as KGHSH and CDR2 as LQKENI. V was pared by 4 bases and J by 3 bases, with 13 bases between. This CDR3 region has 15 residues. The CDR3 nucleotides read TGTGCCAGCTCACTCAGGGGAGGGGACAATCAGCCCCAGCATTTT. It yields the protein CASSLRGGDNQPQHF.

The rearrangement links TRBV7-9 to TRBJ2-2, with 9 bases aligning to TRBD1. The CDR3 has 15 amino acids. Germline V gene lookup returns CDR1 SEHNR and CDR2 FQNEAQ (reference sequence). V was clipped by 5 bases and J by 6 bases; unmatched bases: 7. CDR3 region: CASSRGTGSAGELFF. The CDR3 nucleotides are TGTGCCAGCAGCCGTGGGACAGGGTCGGCCGGGGAGCTGTTTTTT.

The rearrangement links TRBV27 to TRBJ2-7, with 8 bases fitting TRBD2. The CDR3 has 15 residues. The V gene end was trimmed by 1 base and the J gene end by 4 bases; junction bases not matched to a gene: 6. Germline lookup yields CDR1 MNHEY and CDR2 SMNVEV (reference sequence). CDR3 DNA: TGTGCCAGCAGTTTATTATCGGGGGGGCAGTACGAGCAGTACTTC. The encoded protein is CASSLLSGGQYEQYF.

V gene TRBV6-1 combines with J gene TRBJ1-2, with TRBD1 identical over 9 bases. Germline trimming cut 1 base from V and 8 bases from J; bases unmatched to any gene: 8. Looked up from germline, CDR1 is MNHNS and CDR2 is SASEGT. The CDR3 is 15 amino acids. CDR3 in DNA: TGTGCCAGCAGTGAAGGAACAGGGGGCCAGGAGGGCTACACCTTC. This encodes CASSEGTGGQEGYTF.

The gene calls are TRBV6-5 and TRBJ2-6; D gene ambiguous. The V and J ends lost 3 bases and 4 bases respectively, with 10 bases between them. The CDR3 loop spans 15 amino acids. Germline CDR1 and CDR2: MNHEY and SVGAGI. The CDR3 loop is CASSYSPGGANVLTF. For the CDR3, the DNA is TGTGCCAGCAGTTATTCTCCCGGAGGGGCCAACGTCCTGACTTTC.